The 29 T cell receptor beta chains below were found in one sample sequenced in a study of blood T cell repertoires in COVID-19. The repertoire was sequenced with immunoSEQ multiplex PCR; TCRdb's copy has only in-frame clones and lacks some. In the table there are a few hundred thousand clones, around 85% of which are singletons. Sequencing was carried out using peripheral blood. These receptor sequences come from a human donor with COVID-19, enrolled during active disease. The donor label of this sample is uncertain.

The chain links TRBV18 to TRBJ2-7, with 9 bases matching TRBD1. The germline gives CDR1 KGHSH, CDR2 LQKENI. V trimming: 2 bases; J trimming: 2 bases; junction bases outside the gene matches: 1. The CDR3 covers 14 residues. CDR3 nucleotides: TGTGCCAGCTCACCAGGGACAGGGACCTACGAGCAGTACTTC. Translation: CASSPGTGTYEQYF. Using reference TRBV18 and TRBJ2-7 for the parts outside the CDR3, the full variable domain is NAGVMQNPRHLVRRRGQEARLRCSPMKGHSHVYWYRQLPEEGLKFMVYLQKENIIDESGMPKERFSAEFPKEGPSILRIQQVVRGDSAAYFCASSPGTGTYEQYFGPGTRLTVT.

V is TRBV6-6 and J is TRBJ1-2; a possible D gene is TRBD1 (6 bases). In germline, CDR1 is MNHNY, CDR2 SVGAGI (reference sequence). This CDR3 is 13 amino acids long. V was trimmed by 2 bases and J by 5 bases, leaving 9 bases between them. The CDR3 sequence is CASSYGQLYGYTF. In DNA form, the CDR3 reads TGTGCCAGCAGTTACGGACAGCTTTATGGCTACACCTTC.

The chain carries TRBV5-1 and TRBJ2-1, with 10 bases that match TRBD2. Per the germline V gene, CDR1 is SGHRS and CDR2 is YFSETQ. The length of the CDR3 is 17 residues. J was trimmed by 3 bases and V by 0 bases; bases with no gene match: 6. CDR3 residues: CASSLDPSGSRYNEQFF. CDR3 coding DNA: TGCGCCAGCAGCTTGGATCCTAGCGGGAGCCGCTACAATGAGCAGTTCTTC.

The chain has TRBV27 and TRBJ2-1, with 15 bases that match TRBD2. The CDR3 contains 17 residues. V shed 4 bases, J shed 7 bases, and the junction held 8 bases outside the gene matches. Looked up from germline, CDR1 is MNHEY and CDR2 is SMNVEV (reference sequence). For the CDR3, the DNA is TGTGCCAGCAGTTCCGATACGGGACTAGCGGGAGGTAATGAGCAGTTCTTC. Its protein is CASSSDTGLAGGNEQFF.

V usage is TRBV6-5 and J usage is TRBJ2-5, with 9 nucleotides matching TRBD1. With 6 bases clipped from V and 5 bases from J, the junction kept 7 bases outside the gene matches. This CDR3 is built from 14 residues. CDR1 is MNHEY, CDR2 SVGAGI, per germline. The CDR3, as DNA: TGTGCCAGCAGGGGGACAGGGAAGGGCGAGACCCAGTACTTC. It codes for CASRGTGKGETQYF.

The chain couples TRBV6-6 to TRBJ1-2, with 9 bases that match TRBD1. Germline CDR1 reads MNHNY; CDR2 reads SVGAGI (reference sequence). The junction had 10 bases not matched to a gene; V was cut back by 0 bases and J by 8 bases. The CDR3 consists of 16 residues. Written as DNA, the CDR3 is TGTGCCAGCAGTTACTCGGGATACGACAGGGGGAAAGGCTACACCTTC. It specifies CASSYSGYDRGKGYTF.

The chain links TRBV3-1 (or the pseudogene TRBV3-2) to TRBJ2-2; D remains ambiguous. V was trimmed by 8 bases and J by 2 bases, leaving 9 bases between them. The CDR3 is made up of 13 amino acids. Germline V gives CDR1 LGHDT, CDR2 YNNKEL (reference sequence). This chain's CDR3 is CASRVTNTGELFF. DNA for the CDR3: TGTGCCAGCCGCGTGACTAACACCGGGGAGCTGTTTTTT.

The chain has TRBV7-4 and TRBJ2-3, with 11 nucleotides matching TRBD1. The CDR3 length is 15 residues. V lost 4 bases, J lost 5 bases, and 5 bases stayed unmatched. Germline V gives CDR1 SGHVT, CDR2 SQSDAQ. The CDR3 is CASSSGQGVEDTQYF. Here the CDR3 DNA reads TGTGCCAGCAGCTCGGGACAGGGGGTCGAAGATACGCAGTATTTT.

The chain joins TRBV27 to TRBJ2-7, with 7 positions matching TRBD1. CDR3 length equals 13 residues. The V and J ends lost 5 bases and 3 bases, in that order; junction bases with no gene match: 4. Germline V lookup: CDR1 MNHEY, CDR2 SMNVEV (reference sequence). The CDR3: CASSTRTGYEQYF. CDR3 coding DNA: TGTGCCAGCAGTACCCGGACAGGCTACGAGCAGTACTTC.

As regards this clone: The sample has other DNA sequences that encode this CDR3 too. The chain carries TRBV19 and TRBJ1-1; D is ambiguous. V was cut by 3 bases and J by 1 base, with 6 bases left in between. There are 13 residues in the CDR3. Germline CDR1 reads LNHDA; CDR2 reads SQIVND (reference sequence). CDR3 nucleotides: TGTGCCAGTAGTATCGGCGGGAACACTGAAGCTTTCTTT. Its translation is CASSIGGNTEAFF.

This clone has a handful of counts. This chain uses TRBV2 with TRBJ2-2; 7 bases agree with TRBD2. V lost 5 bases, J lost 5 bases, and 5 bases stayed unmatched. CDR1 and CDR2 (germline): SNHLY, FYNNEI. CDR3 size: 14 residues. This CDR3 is CASSLTAGTGELFF. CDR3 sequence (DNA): TGTGCCAGCAGTCTCACAGCGGGGACCGGGGAGCTGTTTTTT.

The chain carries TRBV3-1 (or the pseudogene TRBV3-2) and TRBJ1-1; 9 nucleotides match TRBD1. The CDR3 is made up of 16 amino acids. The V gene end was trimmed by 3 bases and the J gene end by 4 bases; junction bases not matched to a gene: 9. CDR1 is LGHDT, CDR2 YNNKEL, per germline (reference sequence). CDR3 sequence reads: CASSHPLGQGPTEAFF. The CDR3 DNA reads TGTGCCAGCAGCCATCCATTGGGACAGGGTCCCACTGAAGCTTTCTTT.

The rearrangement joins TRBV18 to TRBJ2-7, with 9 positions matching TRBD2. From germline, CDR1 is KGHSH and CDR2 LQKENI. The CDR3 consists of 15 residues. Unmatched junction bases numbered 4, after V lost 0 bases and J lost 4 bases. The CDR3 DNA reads TGTGCCAGCTCACCACCGGCTGCGGGAGGGTACGAGCAGTACTTC. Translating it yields CASSPPAAGGYEQYF. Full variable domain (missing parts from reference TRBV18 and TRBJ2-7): NAGVMQNPRHLVRRRGQEARLRCSPMKGHSHVYWYRQLPEEGLKFMVYLQKENIIDESGMPKERFSAEFPKEGPSILRIQQVVRGDSAAYFCASSPPAAGGYEQYFGPGTRLTVT.

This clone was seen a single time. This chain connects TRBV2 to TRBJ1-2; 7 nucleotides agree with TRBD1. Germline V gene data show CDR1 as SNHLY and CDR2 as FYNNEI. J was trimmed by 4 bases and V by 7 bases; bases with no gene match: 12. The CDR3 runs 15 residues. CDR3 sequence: CASTPSRDSAYGYTF. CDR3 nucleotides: TGTGCCAGCACTCCCTCGCGGGACAGTGCCTATGGCTACACCTTC.

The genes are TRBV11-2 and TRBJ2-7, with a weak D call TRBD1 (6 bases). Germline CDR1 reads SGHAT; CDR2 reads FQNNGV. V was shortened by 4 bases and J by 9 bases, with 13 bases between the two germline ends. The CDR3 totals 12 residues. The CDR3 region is CASSSDRQWQYF. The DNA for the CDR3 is TGTGCCAGCAGCTCGGACAGACAATGGCAGTACTTC.

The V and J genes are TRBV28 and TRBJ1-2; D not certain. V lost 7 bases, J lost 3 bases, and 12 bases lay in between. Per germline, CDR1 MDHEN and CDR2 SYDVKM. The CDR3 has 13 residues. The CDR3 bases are TGTGCCAGCATGGAGAAGCCCTACTATGGCTACACCTTC. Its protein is CASMEKPYYGYTF.

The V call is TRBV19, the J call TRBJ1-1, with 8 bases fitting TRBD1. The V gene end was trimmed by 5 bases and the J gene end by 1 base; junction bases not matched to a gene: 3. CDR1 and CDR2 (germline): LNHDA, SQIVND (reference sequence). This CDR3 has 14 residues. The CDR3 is CASSVTGGNTEAFF. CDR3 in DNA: TGTGCCAGTAGTGTTACAGGGGGGAACACTGAAGCTTTCTTT. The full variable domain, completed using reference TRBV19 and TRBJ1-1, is DGGITQSPKYLFRKEGQNVTLSCEQNLNHDAMYWYRQDPGQGLRLIYYSQIVNDFQKGDIAEGYSVSREKKESFPLTVTSAQKNPTAFYLCASSVTGGNTEAFFGQGTRLTVV.

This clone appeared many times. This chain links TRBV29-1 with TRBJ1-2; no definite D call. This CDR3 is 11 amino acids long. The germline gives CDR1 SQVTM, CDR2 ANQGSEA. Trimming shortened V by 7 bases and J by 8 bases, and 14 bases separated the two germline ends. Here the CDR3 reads CSDRRGWGYTF. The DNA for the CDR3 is TGCAGCGACCGGCGCGGATGGGGCTACACCTTC.

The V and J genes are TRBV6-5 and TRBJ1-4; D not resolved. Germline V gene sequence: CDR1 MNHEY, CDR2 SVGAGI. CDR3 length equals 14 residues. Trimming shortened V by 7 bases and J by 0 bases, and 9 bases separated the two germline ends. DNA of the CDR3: TGTGCCAGCAACCCGTCGGCAACTAATGAAAAACTGTTTTTT. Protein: CASNPSATNEKLFF.

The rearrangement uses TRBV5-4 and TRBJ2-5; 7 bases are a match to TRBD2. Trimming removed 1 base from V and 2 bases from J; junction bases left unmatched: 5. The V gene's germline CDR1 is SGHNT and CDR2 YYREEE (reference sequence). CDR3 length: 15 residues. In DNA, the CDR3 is TGTGCCAGCAGCTTGCCCGGGGGGATACAAGAGACCCAGTACTTC. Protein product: CASSLPGGIQETQYF.

The CDR3 sequence is CASSSGSSYEQYF. CDR3 nucleotide sequence: TGTGCCAGCTCATCCGGGTCTTCCTACGAGCAGTACTTC. The chain links TRBV18 to TRBJ2-7; no reliable D call. Deletions cut 5 bases from V and 1 base from J, with 9 bases between. Germline V gene lookup returns CDR1 KGHSH and CDR2 LQKENI. The CDR3 is 13 residues long.

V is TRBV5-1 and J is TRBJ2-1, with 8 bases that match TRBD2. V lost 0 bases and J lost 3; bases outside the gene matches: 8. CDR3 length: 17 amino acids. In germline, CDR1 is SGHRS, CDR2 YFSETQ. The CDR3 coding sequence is TGCGCCAGCAGCTTGGCTGGGCTAGCGGGCGTCTACAATGAGCAGTTCTTC. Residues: CASSLAGLAGVYNEQFF.

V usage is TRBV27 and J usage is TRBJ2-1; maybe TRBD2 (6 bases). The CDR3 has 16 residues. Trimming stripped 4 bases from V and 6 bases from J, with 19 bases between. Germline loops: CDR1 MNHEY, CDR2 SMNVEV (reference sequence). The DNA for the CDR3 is TGTGCCAGCAGTTCGGCCGGGACTTCCCCCTCCAATGAGCAGTTCTTC. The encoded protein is CASSSAGTSPSNEQFF.

The CDR3 protein is CASSTPADTQYF. CDR3 in DNA: TGTGCCAGCAGCACGCCGGCAGATACGCAGTATTTT. The gene calls are TRBV28 and TRBJ2-3; unclear D gene. The CDR3 consists of 12 residues. V was clipped by 6 bases and J by 4 bases, with 8 bases between them. Germline CDR1 MDHEN, CDR2 SYDVKM.

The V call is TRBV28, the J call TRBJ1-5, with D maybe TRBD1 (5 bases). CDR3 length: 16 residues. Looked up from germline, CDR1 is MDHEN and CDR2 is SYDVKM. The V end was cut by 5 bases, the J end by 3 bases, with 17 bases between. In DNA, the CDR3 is TGTGCCAGCAGTACAAACCCGGGGGATAACAATCAGCCCCAGCATTTT. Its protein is CASSTNPGDNNQPQHF.

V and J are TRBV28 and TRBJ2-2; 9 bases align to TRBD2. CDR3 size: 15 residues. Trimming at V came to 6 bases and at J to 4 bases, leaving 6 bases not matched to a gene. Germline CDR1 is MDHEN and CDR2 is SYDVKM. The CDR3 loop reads CASRVSGSGTGELFF. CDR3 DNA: TGTGCCAGCAGGGTTAGCGGGAGCGGCACCGGGGAGCTGTTTTTT.

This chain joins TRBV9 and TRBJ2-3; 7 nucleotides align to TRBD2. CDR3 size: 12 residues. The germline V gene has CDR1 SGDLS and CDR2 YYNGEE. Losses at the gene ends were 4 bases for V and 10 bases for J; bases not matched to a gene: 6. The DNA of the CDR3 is TGTGCCAGCAGCACCGGGACTACGGCGCAGTATTTT. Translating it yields CASSTGTTAQYF.

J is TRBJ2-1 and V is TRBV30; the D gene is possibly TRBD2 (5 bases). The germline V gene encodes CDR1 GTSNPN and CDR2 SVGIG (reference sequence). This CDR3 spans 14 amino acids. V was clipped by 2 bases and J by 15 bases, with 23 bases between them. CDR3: CAWSSTALRGSTFF. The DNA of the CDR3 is TGTGCCTGGAGTTCGACCGCTCTCAGAGGGAGTACGTTCTTC.

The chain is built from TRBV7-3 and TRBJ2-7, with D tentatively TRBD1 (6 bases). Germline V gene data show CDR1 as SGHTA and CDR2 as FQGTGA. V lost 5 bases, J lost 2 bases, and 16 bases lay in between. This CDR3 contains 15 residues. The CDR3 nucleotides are TGTGCCAGCAGCCTCGGGACACCTGGTACCTACGAGCAGTACTTC. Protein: CASSLGTPGTYEQYF.